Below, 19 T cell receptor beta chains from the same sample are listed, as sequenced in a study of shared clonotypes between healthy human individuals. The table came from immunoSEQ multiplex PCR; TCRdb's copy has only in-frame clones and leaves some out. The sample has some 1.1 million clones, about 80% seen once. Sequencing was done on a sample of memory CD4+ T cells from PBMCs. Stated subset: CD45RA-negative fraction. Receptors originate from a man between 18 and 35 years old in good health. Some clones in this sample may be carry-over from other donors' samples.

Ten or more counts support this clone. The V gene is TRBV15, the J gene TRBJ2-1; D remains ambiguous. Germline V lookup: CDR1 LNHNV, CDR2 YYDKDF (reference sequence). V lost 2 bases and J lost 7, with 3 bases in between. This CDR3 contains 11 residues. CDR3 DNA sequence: TGTGCCACCAGCAGAAGGAATGAGCAGTTCTTC. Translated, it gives CATSRRNEQFF.

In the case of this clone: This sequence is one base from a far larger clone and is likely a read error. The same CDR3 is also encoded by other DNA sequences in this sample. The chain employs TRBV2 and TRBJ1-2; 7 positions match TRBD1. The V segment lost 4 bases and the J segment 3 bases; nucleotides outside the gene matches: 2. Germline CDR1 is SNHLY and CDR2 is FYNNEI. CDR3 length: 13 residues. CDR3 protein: CASSGTGDYGYTF. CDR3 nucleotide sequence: TGTGCCAGCAGTGGAACAGGGGACTATGGCTACACCTTC.

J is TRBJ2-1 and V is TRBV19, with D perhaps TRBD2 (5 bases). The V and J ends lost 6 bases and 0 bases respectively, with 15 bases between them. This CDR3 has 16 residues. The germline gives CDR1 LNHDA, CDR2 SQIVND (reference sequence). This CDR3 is CASRVTSTSSYNEQFF. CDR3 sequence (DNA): TGTGCCAGTAGGGTAACGTCTACTAGCTCCTACAATGAGCAGTTCTTC.

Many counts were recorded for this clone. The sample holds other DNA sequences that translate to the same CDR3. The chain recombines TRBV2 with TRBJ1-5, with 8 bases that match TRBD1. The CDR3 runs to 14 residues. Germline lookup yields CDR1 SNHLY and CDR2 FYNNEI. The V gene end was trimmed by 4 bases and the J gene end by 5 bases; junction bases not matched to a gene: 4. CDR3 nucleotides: TGTGCCAGCAGTGGACAGGGGAGGGATCAGCCCCAGCATTTT. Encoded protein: CASSGQGRDQPQHF.

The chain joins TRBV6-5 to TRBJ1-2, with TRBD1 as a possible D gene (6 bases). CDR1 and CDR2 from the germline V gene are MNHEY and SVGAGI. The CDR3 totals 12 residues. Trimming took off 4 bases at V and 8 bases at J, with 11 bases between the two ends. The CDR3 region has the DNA TGTGCCAGCAGTTCGGGGGGCTACGGCTACACCTTC. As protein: CASSSGGYGYTF.

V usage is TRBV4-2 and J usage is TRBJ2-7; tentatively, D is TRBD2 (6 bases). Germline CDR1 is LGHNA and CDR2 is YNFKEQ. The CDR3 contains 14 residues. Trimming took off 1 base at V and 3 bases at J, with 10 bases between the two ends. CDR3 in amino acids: CASSQAGVSYEQYF. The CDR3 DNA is TGTGCCAGCAGCCAAGCGGGGGTAAGCTACGAGCAGTACTTC.

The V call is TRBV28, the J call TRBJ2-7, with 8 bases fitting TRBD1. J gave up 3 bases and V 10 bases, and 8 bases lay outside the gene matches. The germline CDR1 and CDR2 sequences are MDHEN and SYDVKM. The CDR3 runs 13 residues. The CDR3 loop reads CAISPDRDYEQYF. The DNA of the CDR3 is TGTGCCATCTCTCCGGACAGGGACTACGAGCAGTACTTC.

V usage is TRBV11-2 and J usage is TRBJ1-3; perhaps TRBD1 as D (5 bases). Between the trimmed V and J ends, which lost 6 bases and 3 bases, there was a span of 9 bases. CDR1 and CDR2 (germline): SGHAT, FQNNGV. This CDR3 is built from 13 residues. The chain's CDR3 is CASSSGIGNTIYF. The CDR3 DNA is TGTGCCAGCAGTTCAGGGATTGGAAACACCATATATTTT.

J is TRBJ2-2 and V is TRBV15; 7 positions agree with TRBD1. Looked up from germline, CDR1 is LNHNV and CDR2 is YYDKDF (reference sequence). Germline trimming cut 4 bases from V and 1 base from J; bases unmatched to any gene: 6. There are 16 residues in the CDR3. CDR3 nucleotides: TGTGCCACCAGCACCGACACAGGGGAGAACACCGGGGAGCTGTTTTTT. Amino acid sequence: CATSTDTGENTGELFF.

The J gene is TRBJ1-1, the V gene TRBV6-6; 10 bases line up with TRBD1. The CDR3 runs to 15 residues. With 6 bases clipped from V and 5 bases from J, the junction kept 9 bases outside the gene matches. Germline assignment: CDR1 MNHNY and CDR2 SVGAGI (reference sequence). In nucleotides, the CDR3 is TGTGCCAGCAGACAGACAGGGGGCAAAAAGACTGAAGCTTTCTTT. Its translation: CASRQTGGKKTEAFF.

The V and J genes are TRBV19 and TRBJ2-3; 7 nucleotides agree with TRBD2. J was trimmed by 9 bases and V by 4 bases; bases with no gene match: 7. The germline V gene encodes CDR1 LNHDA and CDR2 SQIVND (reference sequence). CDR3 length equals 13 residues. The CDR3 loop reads CASSSGREVTQYF. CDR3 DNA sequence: TGTGCCAGTAGTAGCGGGAGAGAGGTCACGCAGTATTTT.

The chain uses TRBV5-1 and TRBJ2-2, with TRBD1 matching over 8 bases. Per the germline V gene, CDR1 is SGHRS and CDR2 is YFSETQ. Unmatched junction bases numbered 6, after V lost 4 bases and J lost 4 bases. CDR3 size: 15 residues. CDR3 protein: CASSPSDRGTGELFF. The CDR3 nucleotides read TGCGCCAGCAGCCCGAGCGACAGGGGCACCGGGGAGCTGTTTTTT.

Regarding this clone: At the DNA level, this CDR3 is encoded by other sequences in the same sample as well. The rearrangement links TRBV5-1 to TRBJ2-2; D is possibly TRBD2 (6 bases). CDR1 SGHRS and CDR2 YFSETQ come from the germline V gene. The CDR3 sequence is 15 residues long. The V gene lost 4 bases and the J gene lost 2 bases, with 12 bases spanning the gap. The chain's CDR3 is CASSGRGTNTGELFF. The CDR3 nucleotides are TGCGCCAGCAGCGGGCGCGGGACCAACACCGGGGAGCTGTTTTTT.

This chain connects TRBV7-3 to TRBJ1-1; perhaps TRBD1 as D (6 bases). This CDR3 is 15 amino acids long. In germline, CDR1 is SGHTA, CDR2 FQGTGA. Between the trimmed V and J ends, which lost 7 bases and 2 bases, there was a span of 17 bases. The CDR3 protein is CASKGQGGPNTEAFF. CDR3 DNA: TGTGCCAGCAAGGGCCAAGGGGGACCCAACACTGAAGCTTTCTTT.

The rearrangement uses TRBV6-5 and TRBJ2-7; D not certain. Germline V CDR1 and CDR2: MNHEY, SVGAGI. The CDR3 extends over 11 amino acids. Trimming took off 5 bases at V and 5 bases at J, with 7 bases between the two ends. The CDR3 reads CASSLDHEQYF. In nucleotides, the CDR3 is TGTGCCAGCAGTCTAGACCACGAGCAGTACTTC.

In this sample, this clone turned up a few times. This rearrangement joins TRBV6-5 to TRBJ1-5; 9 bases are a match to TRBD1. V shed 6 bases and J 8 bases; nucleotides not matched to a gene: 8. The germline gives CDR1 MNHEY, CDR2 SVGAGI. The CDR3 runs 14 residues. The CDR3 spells CASRARDRVKPQHF. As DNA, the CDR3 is TGTGCCAGCAGGGCCCGGGACAGGGTAAAGCCCCAGCATTTT.

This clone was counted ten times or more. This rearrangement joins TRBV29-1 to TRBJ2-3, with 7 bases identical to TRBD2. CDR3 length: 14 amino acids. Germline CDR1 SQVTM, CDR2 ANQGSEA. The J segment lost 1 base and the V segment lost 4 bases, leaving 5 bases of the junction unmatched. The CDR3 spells CSVVRLAGTDTQYF. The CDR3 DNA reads TGCAGCGTTGTTAGACTAGCAGGCACAGATACGCAGTATTTT.

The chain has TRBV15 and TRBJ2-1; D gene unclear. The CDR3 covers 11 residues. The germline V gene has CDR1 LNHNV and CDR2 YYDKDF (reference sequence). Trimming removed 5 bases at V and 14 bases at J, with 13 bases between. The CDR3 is CATSAVVEKFF. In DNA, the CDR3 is TGTGCCACCAGCGCAGTGGTAGAGAAGTTCTTC.

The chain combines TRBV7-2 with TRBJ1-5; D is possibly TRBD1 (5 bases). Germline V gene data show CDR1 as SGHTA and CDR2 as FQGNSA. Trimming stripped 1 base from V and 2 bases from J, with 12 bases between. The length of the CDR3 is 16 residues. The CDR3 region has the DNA TGTGCCAGCAGCTTAGGGGACCGGCTAGGCAATCAGCCCCAGCATTTT. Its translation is CASSLGDRLGNQPQHF.